Shown below are 11 T cell receptor beta chains from a single sample sequenced in a study of PD-1 blockade in classical Hodgkin lymphoma. The patients all showed relapse after autologous stem cell transplantation, while their brentuximab vedotin exposure varied. The repertoire was sequenced with immunoSEQ multiplex PCR; TCRdb's copy has only in-frame clones and lacks some. The sample consists of 53,000 or so clones, around 85% of them appearing once. Sequenced here: peripheral blood mononuclear cells (PBMCs), sampled at baseline. The receptors here all came from a human donor with classical Hodgkin lymphoma.

The chain carries TRBV19 and TRBJ2-1, with 7 bases fitting TRBD2. The CDR3 extends over 14 amino acids. V lost 3 bases, J lost 5 bases, and 4 bases stayed unmatched. Germline CDR1 is LNHDA and CDR2 is SQIVND (reference sequence). The CDR3 nucleotides are TGTGCCAGTAGTATTGTTAGCGGGCACAATGAGCAGTTCTTC. This translates into CASSIVSGHNEQFF.

This clone has just a few counts. The chain has TRBV27 and TRBJ1-1; D remains unclear. The length of the CDR3 is 13 residues. V lost 3 bases and J lost 5, with 10 bases in between. From germline, CDR1 is MNHEY and CDR2 SMNVEV (reference sequence). The CDR3 DNA reads as TGTGCCAGCAGTTTTCTTGTGAGTACTGAAGCTTTCTTT. Translating it yields CASSFLVSTEAFF.

The rearrangement joins TRBV7-2 to TRBJ1-1; weak D call: TRBD1 (6 bases). V gave up 3 bases and J gave up 8 bases, with 16 bases separating them. From germline, CDR1 is SGHTA and CDR2 FQGNSA. This CDR3 contains 14 residues. The CDR3 DNA reads TGTGCCAGCAGCTTGGATAGGGACACCGCAGAAGCTTTCTTT. This sequence encodes CASSLDRDTAEAFF.

The J gene is TRBJ2-2, the V gene TRBV4-1, with D perhaps TRBD1 or TRBD2 (5 bases each). CDR1 is MGHRA and CDR2 is YSYEKL in the germline V gene. V lost 5 bases, J lost 0 bases, and 19 bases lay in between. The CDR3 extends over 18 amino acids. The CDR3 sequence: CASSGSFGTATNTGELFF. The CDR3 nucleotides read TGCGCCAGCAGCGGGTCTTTCGGGACGGCCACGAACACCGGGGAGCTGTTTTTT.

The chain joins TRBV7-8 to TRBJ2-3; a possible D gene is TRBD1 (6 bases). V was pared by 0 bases and J by 12 bases, with 16 bases between. CDR3 length: 14 amino acids. Per germline, CDR1 SGHVS and CDR2 FQNEAQ. The CDR3 DNA is TGTGCCAGCAGCTTAGCTCGGGACACTCCCACACAGTATTTT. Translated: CASSLARDTPTQYF.

The chain has TRBV10-3 and TRBJ1-5; D gene unclear. CDR3 length: 13 amino acids. Germline lookup yields CDR1 ENHRY and CDR2 SYGVKD. Trimming took 7 bases from V and 1 from J, leaving 8 bases between them. CDR3 DNA sequence: TGTGCCATCACCGCTGACAGCAATCAGCCCCAGCATTTT. As protein: CAITADSNQPQHF.

The chain employs TRBV6-5 and TRBJ1-1; TRBD1 matches 7 bases. The germline CDR1 and CDR2 sequences are MNHEY and SVGAGI. The CDR3 totals 15 residues. V gave up 6 bases and J gave up 11 bases; unmatched junction bases: 18. The DNA of the CDR3 is TGTGCCAGCAGCCGGGGACTCCGGGACAGTGGAGTTGCTTTCTTT. Protein sequence: CASSRGLRDSGVAFF.

This chain uses TRBV10-1 with TRBJ1-1; D not certain. CDR1 and CDR2 (germline): WNHNN, SYGVQD (reference sequence). Trimming took off 0 bases at V and 9 bases at J, with 11 bases between the two ends. The CDR3 covers 13 residues. Written as DNA, the CDR3 is TGCGCCAGCAGTGAGTCCTTTGGAGGGAAAGCTTTCTTT. Translating it yields CASSESFGGKAFF.

This clone showed up just a few times. This chain links TRBV9 with TRBJ1-3; no clear D. The germline CDR1 and CDR2 sequences are SGDLS and YYNGEE. This CDR3 region has 15 residues. Trimming removed 1 base from V and 1 base from J, with 9 bases in between. In DNA, the CDR3 is TGTGCCAGCAGCGTACTTTCGGGATCTGGAAACACCATATATTTT. Translating gives CASSVLSGSGNTIYF. Using reference TRBV9 and TRBJ1-3 for the parts outside the CDR3, the full variable domain is DSGVTQTPKHLITATGQRVTLRCSPRSGDLSVYWYQQSLDQGLQFLIQYYNGEERAKGNILERFSAQQFPDLHSELNLSSLELGDSALYFCASSVLSGSGNTIYFGEGSWLTVV.

V and J are TRBV19 and TRBJ1-1, with a weak D call TRBD1 (6 bases). CDR1 is LNHDA and CDR2 is SQIVND in the germline V gene (reference sequence). CDR3 size: 17 residues. The V end lost 3 bases, the J end lost 1 base, and 18 bases lay between the germline ends. DNA for the CDR3: TGTGCCAGTAGTATCTCCCCCATGACAGGACGGAACACTGAAGCTTTCTTT. Translating it yields CASSISPMTGRNTEAFF.

The rearrangement uses TRBV27 and TRBJ1-1; D is unclear. In germline, CDR1 is MNHEY, CDR2 SMNVEV (reference sequence). Trimming left V 2 bases short and J 11 bases short, with 15 bases between. The CDR3 totals 13 residues. CDR3 amino acids: CASSLRPPPRAFF. CDR3 DNA: TGTGCCAGCAGTTTACGGCCTCCGCCGAGGGCTTTCTTT.